This TCR beta chain was observed in a study of blood T cell repertoires in COVID-19. Study-level background: Samples representing acute and convalescent COVID-19 were sourced from the United States, Italy and Spain.

Germline V gene lookup returns CDR1 LNHDA and CDR2 SQIVND (reference sequence). V lost 3 bases, J lost 2 bases, and 4 bases stayed unmatched. CDR3 length equals 14 residues. Data came from immunoSEQ multiplex PCR; TCRdb stores just in-frame clones and leaves some out. The sample carries around 200,000 clones, around nine tenths recorded once. On this clone: This sample includes further DNA sequences coding for the same CDR3.

Cohort assignment relied on participant-reported clinical history. Within 2 weeks before study entry, exposed participants met a COVID-19 case. Sequences were obtained from PBMCs or T cells enriched from blood (not recorded which). The source is a woman in her 30s who had been exposed to COVID-19. V usage is TRBV19 and J usage is TRBJ2-7; 7 bases map to TRBD1. In DNA form, the CDR3 reads TGTGCCAGTAGTATGGCAGGGGGTCCCTACGAGCAGTACTTC. It codes for CASSMAGGPYEQYF.